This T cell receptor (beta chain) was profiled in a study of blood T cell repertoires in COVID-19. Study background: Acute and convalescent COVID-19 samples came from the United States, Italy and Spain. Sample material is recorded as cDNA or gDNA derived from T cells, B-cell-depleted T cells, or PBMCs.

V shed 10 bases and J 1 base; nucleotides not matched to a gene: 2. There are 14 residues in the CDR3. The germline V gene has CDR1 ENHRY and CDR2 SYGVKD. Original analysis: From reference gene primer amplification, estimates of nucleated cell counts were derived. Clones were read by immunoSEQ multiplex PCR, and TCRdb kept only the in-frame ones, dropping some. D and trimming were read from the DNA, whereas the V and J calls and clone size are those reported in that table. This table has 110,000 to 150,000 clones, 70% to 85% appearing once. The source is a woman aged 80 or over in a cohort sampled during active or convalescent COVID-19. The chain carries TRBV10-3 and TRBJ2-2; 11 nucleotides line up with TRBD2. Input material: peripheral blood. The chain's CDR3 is CATGLAGNTGELFF. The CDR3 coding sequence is TGTGCCACTGGACTAGCGGGGAACACCGGGGAGCTGTTTTTT.